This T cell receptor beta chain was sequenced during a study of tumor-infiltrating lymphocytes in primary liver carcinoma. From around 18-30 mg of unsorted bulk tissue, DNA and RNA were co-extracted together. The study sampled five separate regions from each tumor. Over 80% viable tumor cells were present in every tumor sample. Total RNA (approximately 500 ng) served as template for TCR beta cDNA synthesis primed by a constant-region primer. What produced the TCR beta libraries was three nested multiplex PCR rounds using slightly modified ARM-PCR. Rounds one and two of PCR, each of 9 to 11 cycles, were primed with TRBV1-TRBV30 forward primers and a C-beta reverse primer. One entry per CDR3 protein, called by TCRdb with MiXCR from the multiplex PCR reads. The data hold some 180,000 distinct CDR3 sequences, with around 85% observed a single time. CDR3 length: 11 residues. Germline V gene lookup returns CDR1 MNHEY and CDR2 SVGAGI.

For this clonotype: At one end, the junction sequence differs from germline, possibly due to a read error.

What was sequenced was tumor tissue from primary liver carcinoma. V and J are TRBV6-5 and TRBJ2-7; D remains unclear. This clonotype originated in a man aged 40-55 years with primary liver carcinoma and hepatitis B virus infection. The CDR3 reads CASSSGHEQCF. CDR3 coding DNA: TGTGCCAGCAGTTCGGGTCACGAGCAGTGTTTC.